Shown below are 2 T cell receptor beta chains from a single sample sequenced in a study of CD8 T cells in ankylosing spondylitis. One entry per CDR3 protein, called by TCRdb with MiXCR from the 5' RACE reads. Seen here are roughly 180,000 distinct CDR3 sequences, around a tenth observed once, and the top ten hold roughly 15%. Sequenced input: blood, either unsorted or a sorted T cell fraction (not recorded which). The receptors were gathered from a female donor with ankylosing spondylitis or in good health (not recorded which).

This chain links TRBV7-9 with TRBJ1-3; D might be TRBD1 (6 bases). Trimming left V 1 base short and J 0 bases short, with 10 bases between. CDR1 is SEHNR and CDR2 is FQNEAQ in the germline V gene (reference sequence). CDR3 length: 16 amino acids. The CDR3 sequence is CASSLGGGSSGNTIYF. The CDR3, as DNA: TGTGCCAGCAGCTTAGGAGGGGGATCCTCTGGAAACACCATATATTTT.

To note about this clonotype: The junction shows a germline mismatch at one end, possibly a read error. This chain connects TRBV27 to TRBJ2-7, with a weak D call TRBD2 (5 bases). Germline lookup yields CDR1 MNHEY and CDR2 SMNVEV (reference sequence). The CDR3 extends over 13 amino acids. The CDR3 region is CASSFYKEDEHYF. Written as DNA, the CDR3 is TGTGCCAGCTCTTTTTACAAGGAGGACGAGCATTACTTC.